The T cell receptor beta chain described here comes from a study of T cell changes during pregnancy in multiple sclerosis (dated by TCRdb to the late 2010s). With regard to the full study: Changes in the T cell repertoire over the course of pregnancy were examined in this study in women with multiple sclerosis.

Worth noting for this clone: Its cognate antigen has yet to be identified. No much larger clonotype is one base removed from it; base qualities were not supplied.

Clipping removes 0 bases from V and 5 bases from J, with 5 as the unmatched junction base count. The CDR3 starts with the cysteine, ends with the phenylalanine, and has 15 residues. Only the CDR3 DNA is retained, 45 bases long and in frame from the first base. CDR1 and CDR2 (LGHNA, YNFKEQ) derive from the germline V gene. Receptor libraries were prepared by the immunoSEQ multiplex PCR assay. TCRdb retrieved this table from immuneACCESS and kept in-frame rearrangements only. Not all clones are present; in checked studies, unresolved V genes account for under half, and no reason is known for the remainder. This sample comprises fewer than 40,000 clones, approximately 90% of them detected only once. Of the sample, about 10% falls within the top ten clones.

Rearrangement joined TRBV4-2 to TRBJ2-3, with 7 bases aligning to TRBD2. Material: CD8+ T cells from peripheral blood mononuclear cells, obtained before pregnancy. The receptor's source is a female donor with multiple sclerosis, enrolled in a pregnancy study. CDR3 loop: CASSQDWGGEDTQYF. Here is the DNA: TGTGCCAGCAGCCAAGATTGGGGGGGGGAAGATACGCAGTATTTT.